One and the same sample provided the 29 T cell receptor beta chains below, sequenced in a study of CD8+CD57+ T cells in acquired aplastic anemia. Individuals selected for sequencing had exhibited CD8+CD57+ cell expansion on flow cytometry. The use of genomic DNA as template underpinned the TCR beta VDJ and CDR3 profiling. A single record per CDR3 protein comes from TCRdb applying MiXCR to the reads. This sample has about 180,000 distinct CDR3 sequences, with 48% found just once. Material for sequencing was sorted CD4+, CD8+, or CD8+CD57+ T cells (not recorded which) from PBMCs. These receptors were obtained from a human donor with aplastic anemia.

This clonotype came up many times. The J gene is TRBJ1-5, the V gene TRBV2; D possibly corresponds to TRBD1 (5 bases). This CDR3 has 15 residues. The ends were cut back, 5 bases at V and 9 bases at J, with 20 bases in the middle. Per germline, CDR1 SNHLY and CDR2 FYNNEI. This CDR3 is CASSRGGGDHPPQHF. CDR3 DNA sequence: TGTGCCAGCAGTCGGGGGGGGGGTGACCACCCGCCCCAGCATTTT.

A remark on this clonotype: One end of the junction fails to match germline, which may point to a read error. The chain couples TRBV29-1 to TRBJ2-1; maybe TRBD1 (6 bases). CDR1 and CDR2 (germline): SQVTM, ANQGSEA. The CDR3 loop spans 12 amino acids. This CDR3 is CSVEEGANEQLF. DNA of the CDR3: TGCAGCGTTGAAGAGGGGGCCAATGAGCAGTTATTC.

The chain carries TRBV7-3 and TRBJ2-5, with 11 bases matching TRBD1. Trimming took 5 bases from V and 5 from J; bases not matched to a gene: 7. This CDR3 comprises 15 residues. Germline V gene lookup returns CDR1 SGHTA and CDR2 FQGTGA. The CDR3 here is CASSPRTGGYETQYF. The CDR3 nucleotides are TGTGCCAGCAGCCCGCGGACAGGGGGCTACGAGACCCAGTACTTC.

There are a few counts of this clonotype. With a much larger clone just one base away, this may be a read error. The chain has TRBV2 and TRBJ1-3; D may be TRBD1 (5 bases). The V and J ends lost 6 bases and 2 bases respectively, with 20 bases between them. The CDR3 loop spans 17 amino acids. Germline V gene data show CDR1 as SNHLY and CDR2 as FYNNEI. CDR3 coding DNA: TGTGCCAGCAGGCCCCAGGAGGGACTGGACCCTGGAAACACCATATATTTT. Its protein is CASRPQEGLDPGNTIYF. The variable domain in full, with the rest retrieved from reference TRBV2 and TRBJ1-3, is EPEVTQTPSHQVTQMGQEVILRCVPISNHLYFYWYRQILGQKVEFLVSFYNNEISEKSEIFDDQFSVERPDGSNFTLKIRSTKLEDSAMYFCASRPQEGLDPGNTIYFGEGSWLTVV.

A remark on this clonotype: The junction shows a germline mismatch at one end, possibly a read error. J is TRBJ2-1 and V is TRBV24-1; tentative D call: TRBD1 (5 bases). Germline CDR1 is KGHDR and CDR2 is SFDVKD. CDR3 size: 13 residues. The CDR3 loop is CASSYNRIDEQFF. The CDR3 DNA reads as TGTGCCAGCAGTTATAACAGGATCGATGAGCAGTTCTTC.

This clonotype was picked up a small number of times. CDR3: CATRDRGRSDTQYF. In DNA, the CDR3 is TGTGCCACCCGGGACAGGGGGAGATCAGATACGCAGTATTTT. J is TRBJ2-3 and V is TRBV15, with 11 bases fitting TRBD1. CDR1 is LNHNV and CDR2 is YYDKDF in the germline V gene (reference sequence). CDR3 length: 14 residues. Losses at the gene ends were 8 bases for V and 4 bases for J; bases not matched to a gene: 5.

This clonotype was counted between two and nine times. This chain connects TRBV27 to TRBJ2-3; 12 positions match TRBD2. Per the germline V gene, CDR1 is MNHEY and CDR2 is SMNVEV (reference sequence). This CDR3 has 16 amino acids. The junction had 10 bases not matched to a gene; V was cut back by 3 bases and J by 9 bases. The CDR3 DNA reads TGTGCCAGCAGTTTGTCTAGCGGGGGGGCGGTGGAAACGCAGTATTTT. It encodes CASSLSSGGAVETQYF.

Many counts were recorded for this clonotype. CDR3 nucleotide sequence: TGTGCCAGCAGCGTAGGACTAGCGGGGTTCGCAGATACGCAGTATTTT. The encoded protein is CASSVGLAGFADTQYF. The V gene is TRBV9, the J gene TRBJ2-3, with 11 bases identical to TRBD2. J lost 4 bases, V lost 0 bases, and 4 bases had no gene match. The CDR3 is made up of 16 amino acids. In germline, CDR1 is SGDLS, CDR2 YYNGEE.

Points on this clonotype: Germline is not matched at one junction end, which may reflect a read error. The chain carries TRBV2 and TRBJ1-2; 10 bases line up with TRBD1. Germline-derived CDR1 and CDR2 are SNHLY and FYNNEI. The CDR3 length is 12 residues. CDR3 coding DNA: TGTGTCAGCAGGGACAGGGGCTGTGGCTACACCTTC. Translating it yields CVSRDRGCGYTF.

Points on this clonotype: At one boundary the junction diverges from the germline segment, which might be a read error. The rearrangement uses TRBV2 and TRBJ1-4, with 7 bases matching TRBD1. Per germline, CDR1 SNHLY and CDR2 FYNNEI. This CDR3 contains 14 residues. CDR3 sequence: CASNEGQRNEELFF. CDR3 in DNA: TGTGCCAGCAACGAGGGACAGCGTAATGAAGAACTGTTTTTT.

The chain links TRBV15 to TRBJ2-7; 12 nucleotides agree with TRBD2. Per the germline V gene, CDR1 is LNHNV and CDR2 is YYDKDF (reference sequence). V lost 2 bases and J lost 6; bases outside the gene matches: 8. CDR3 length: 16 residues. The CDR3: CATSRLTSGRTGEQYF. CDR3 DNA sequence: TGTGCCACCAGCAGACTGACTAGCGGGAGAACGGGCGAGCAGTACTTC.

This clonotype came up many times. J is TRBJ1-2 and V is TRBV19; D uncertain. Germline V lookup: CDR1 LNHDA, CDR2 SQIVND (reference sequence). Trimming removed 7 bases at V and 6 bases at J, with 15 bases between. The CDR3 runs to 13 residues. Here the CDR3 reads CASKWGSYDGYTF. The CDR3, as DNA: TGTGCCAGTAAGTGGGGATCCTATGATGGCTACACCTTC.

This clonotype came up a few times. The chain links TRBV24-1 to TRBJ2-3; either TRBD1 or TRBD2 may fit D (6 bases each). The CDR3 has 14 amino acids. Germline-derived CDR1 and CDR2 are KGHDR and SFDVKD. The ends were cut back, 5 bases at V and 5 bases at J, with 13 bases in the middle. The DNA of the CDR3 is TGTGCCACCAGTGTGGGGGGCGCGGGAGATACGCAGTATTTT. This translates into CATSVGGAGDTQYF.

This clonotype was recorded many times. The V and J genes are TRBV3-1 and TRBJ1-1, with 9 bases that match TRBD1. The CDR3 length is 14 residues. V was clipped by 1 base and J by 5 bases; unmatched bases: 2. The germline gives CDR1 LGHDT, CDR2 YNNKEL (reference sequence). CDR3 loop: CASSQGQGETEAFF. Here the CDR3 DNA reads TGTGCCAGCAGCCAAGGACAGGGGGAGACTGAAGCTTTCTTT.

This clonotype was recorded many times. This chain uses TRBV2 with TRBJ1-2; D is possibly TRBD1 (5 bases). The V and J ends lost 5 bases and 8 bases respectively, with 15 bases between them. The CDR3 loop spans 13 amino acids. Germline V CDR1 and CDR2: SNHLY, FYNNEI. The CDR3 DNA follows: TGTGCCAGCAGTAGGGGAGAGCTGGGCGGCTACACCTTC. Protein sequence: CASSRGELGGYTF. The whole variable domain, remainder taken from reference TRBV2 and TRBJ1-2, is EPEVTQTPSHQVTQMGQEVILRCVPISNHLYFYWYRQILGQKVEFLVSFYNNEISEKSEIFDDQFSVERPDGSNFTLKIRSTKLEDSAMYFCASSRGELGGYTFGSGTRLTVV.

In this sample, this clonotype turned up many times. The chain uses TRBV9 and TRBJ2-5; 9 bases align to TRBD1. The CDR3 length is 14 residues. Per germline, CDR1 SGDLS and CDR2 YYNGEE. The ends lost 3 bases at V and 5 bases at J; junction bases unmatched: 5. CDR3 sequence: CASSATGGGETQYF. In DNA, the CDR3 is TGTGCCAGCAGCGCAACAGGGGGCGGGGAGACCCAGTACTTC.

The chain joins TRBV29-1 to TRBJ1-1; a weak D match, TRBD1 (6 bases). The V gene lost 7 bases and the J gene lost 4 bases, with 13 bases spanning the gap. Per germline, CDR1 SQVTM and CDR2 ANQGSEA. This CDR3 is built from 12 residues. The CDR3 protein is CSELRGSTEAFF. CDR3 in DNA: TGCAGCGAGTTGAGGGGGAGCACTGAAGCTTTCTTT.

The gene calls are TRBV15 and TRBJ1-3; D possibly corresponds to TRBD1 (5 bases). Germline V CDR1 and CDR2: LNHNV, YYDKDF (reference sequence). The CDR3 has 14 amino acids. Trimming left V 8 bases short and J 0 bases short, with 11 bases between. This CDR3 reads CATSGVSSGNTIYF. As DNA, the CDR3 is TGTGCCACCTCGGGGGTTAGCTCTGGAAACACCATATATTTT. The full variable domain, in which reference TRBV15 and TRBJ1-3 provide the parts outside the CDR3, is DAMVIQNPRYQVTQFGKPVTLSCSQTLNHNVMYWYQQKSSQAPKLLFHYYDKDFNNEADTPDNFQSRRPNTSFCFLDIRSPGLGDTAMYLCATSGVSSGNTIYFGEGSWLTVV.

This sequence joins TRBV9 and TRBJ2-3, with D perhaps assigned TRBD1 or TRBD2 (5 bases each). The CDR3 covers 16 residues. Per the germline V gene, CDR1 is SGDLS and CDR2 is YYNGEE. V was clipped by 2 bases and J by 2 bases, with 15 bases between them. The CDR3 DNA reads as TGTGCCAGCAGCGTTGGGACCAGCCCGAACACAGATACGCAGTATTTT. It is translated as CASSVGTSPNTDTQYF.

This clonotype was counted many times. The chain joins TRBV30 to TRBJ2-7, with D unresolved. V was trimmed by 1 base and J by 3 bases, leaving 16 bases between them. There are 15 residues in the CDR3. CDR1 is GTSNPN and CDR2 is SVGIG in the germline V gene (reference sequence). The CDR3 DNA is TGTGCCTGGAGTGCCCTCGGGTCCTCGGGCTACGAGCAGTACTTC. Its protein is CAWSALGSSGYEQYF.

The CDR3 DNA reads as TGTGCCAGCAGTTTATGGGGGTCTGGGGCCAACGTCCTGACTTTC. Translation: CASSLWGSGANVLTF. This sequence joins TRBV12-3 or TRBV12-4 and TRBJ2-6; D may match TRBD1 or TRBD2 (5 bases each). There are 15 residues in the CDR3. V was trimmed by 2 bases and J by 1 base, leaving 6 bases between them.

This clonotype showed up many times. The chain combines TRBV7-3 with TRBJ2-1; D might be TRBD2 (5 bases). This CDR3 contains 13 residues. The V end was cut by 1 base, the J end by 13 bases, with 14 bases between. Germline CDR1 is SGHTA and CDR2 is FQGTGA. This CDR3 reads CASSLRGDGAQFF. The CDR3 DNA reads TGTGCCAGCAGCTTAAGGGGAGACGGAGCTCAGTTCTTC.

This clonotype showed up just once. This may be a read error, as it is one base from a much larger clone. CDR3 nucleotide sequence: TGTGCCAGCAGCCCGCGGCGGAGCCCGGCCGCAGATACGCAGTATTTT. Protein product: CASSPRRSPAADTQYF. This chain connects TRBV14 to TRBJ2-3; no definite D call. Germline CDR1 and CDR2: SGHDN and FVKESK. The CDR3 runs 16 residues. V gave up 4 bases and J gave up 4 bases, with 18 bases separating them.

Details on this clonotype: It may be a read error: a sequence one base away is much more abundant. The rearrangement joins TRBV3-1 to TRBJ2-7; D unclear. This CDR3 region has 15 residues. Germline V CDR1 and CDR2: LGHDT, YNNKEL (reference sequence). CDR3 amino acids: CASSQGVPGTYEQHF. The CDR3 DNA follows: TGTGCCAGCAGCCAAGGGGTGCCAGGCACCTACGAGCAGCACTTC.

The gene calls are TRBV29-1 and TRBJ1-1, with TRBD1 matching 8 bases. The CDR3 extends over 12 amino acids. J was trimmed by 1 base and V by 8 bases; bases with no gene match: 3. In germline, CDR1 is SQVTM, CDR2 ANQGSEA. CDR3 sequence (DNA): TGCAGCTCCGGGACAGGGAACACTGAAGCTTTCTTT. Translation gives CSSGTGNTEAFF.

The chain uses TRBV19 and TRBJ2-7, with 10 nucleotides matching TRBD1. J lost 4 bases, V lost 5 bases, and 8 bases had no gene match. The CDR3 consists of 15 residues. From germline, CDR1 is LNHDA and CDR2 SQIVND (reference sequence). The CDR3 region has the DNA TGTGCCAGTAGTGACGGGACAGGGGCTGATTACGAGCAGTACTTC. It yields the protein CASSDGTGADYEQYF.

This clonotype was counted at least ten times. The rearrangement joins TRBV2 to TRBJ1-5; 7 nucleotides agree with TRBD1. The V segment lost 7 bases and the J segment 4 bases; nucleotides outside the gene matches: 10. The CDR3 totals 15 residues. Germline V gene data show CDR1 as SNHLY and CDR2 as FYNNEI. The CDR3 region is CASTPDRLGNQPQHF. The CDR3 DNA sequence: TGTGCCAGCACCCCGGACAGGTTGGGGAATCAGCCCCAGCATTTT. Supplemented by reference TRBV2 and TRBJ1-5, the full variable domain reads EPEVTQTPSHQVTQMGQEVILRCVPISNHLYFYWYRQILGQKVEFLVSFYNNEISEKSEIFDDQFSVERPDGSNFTLKIRSTKLEDSAMYFCASTPDRLGNQPQHFGDGTRLSIL.

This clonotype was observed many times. CDR3 DNA sequence: TGTGCCAGCAGTCCGGGACAGGGATTCCAGAACACCATATATTTT. Its translation is CASSPGQGFQNTIYF. V and J are TRBV9 and TRBJ1-3; 9 bases are a match to TRBD1. Germline loops: CDR1 SGDLS, CDR2 YYNGEE. This CDR3 region has 15 residues. The V and J ends lost 5 bases and 7 bases, in that order; junction bases with no gene match: 10.

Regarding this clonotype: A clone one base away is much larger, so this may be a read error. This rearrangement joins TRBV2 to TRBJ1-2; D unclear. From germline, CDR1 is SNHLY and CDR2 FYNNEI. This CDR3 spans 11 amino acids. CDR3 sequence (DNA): TGTGCCGGCAGCCAACTCCATGGCTACACCTTC. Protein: CAGSQLHGYTF.